The next 22 T cell receptor beta chains were all read from a single sample in a study of T cell repertoires in MIS-A myocarditis. Method: immunoSEQ multiplex PCR; TCRdb's copy keeps in-frame clones and lacks some. The repertoire holds 14,000 to 15,000 clones, with around 74% as singletons. What was sequenced was left ventricle heart tissue obtained at autopsy. The receptors stem from a man aged 18-30 years with fulminant myocarditis from multisystem inflammatory syndrome in adults (MIS-A) after COVID-19.

The rearrangement joins TRBV28 to TRBJ2-1, with D possibly TRBD2 on 7 matching bases. The CDR3 is made up of 13 amino acids. V lost 5 bases and J 7 bases, leaving 12 bases between the germline ends. From germline, CDR1 is MDHEN and CDR2 SYDVKM. CDR3 bases: TGTGCCAGCAGTGAGGGGGGGGCTAATGAGCAGTTCTTC. Protein: CASSEGGANEQFF.

The chain is built from TRBV15 and TRBJ1-3; 10 bases match TRBD1. J gave up 8 bases and V 5 bases, and 12 bases lay outside the gene matches. Per germline, CDR1 LNHNV and CDR2 YYDKDF (reference sequence). The CDR3 runs to 16 residues. CDR3 in DNA: TGTGCCACCAGCTCACGCCCCGGGACAGGGGACCACACCATATATTTT. Translation: CATSSRPGTGDHTIYF. Based on the CDR3 plus reference TRBV15 and TRBJ1-3, the full variable domain is DAMVIQNPRYQVTQFGKPVTLSCSQTLNHNVMYWYQQKSSQAPKLLFHYYDKDFNNEADTPDNFQSRRPNTSFCFLDIRSPGLGDTAMYLCATSSRPGTGDHTIYFGEGSWLTVV.

The genes are TRBV6-5 and TRBJ1-1, with 8 nucleotides matching TRBD1. CDR3 size: 15 residues. The germline gives CDR1 MNHEY, CDR2 SVGAGI. V shed 4 bases, J shed 4 bases, and the junction held 8 bases outside the gene matches. Written as DNA, the CDR3 is TGTGCCAGCAGTTTACAGGGGGATGGAAGCACTGAAGCTTTCTTT. Its translation: CASSLQGDGSTEAFF.

The genes are TRBV28 and TRBJ1-2, with 10 bases that match TRBD1. Germline V gives CDR1 MDHEN, CDR2 SYDVKM. Losses at the gene ends were 5 bases for V and 6 bases for J; bases not matched to a gene: 3. This CDR3 is 13 amino acids long. For the CDR3, the DNA is TGTGCCAGCAGTGGGACAGGGGTGAATGGCTACACCTTC. This translates into CASSGTGVNGYTF.

The chain recombines TRBV5-1 with TRBJ2-3; 7 nucleotides agree with TRBD2. Germline assignment: CDR1 SGHRS and CDR2 YFSETQ. After removal of 5 bases from V and 5 bases from J, the junction contained 11 bases not matched to a gene. CDR3 length equals 15 residues. CDR3 in amino acids: CASSLLGREIDTQYF. Here the CDR3 DNA reads TGCGCCAGCAGTCTCCTCGGGCGGGAGATAGATACGCAGTATTTT.

The J gene is TRBJ1-1, the V gene TRBV6-4; possible D gene TRBD1, 5 bases. CDR3 size: 14 residues. The V end was cut by 5 bases, the J end by 3 bases, with 13 bases between. Germline V CDR1 and CDR2: MRHNA, SNTAGT. The CDR3 spells CASSSLAGDTEAFF. The CDR3 DNA follows: TGTGCCAGCAGTTCCTTAGCGGGGGACACTGAAGCTTTCTTT.

The J gene is TRBJ2-2, the V gene TRBV10-1; D ambiguous. The ends were cut back, 0 bases at V and 6 bases at J, with 8 bases in the middle. Germline V gene lookup returns CDR1 WNHNN and CDR2 SYGVQD (reference sequence). The CDR3 covers 14 residues. The CDR3 loop reads CASSESRASGELFF. Written as DNA, the CDR3 is TGCGCCAGCAGTGAGTCCCGGGCCTCCGGGGAGCTGTTTTTT.

V usage is TRBV27 and J usage is TRBJ2-7, with 10 bases matching TRBD2. CDR1 MNHEY and CDR2 SMNVEV come from the germline V gene (reference sequence). Trimming took 5 bases from V and 7 from J; bases not matched to a gene: 14. The CDR3 is made up of 16 amino acids. CDR3 region: CASSPLASGGAGEQYF. Here the CDR3 DNA reads TGTGCCAGCAGTCCTTTAGCCAGCGGGGGGGCAGGGGAGCAGTACTTC.

The chain recombines TRBV6-2 or TRBV6-3 with TRBJ2-1; tentatively, D is TRBD2 (5 bases). In germline, CDR1 is MNHEY, CDR2 SVGEGT. Trimming removed 2 bases at V and 4 bases at J, with 12 bases between. There are 15 residues in the CDR3. The CDR3 sequence: CASSYLAGPYNEQFF. In DNA form, the CDR3 reads TGTGCCAGCAGTTACCTAGCAGGCCCTTACAATGAGCAGTTCTTC.

This clone was seen once. This chain connects TRBV9 to TRBJ2-1; 7 bases line up with TRBD2. This CDR3 is built from 13 residues. J was trimmed by 7 bases and V by 10 bases; bases with no gene match: 11. Germline lookup yields CDR1 SGDLS and CDR2 YYNGEE. CDR3 residues: CASTLGGTNEQFF. In nucleotides, the CDR3 is TGTGCCTCTACCCTGGGAGGGACGAATGAGCAGTTCTTC.

With regard to this clone: Other DNA sequences from this sample encode an identical CDR3 as well. This chain uses TRBV27 with TRBJ2-1, with 7 bases lining up with TRBD1. From germline, CDR1 is MNHEY and CDR2 SMNVEV (reference sequence). The CDR3 contains 13 residues. The ends lost 4 bases at V and 3 bases at J; junction bases unmatched: 0. CDR3 nucleotides: TGTGCCAGCAGTTGGACAGGCTACAATGAGCAGTTCTTC. Its translation: CASSWTGYNEQFF.

The V gene is TRBV7-2, the J gene TRBJ1-3; D might be TRBD1 (5 bases). In germline, CDR1 is SGHTA, CDR2 FQGNSA. V lost 5 bases to trimming and J lost 0 bases, with 14 bases between them. The CDR3 is 16 amino acids. This chain's CDR3 is CASSPTATNSGNTIYF. In DNA form, the CDR3 reads TGTGCCAGCAGCCCGACAGCCACAAACTCTGGAAACACCATATATTTT.

The chain links TRBV18 to TRBJ1-5; D is perhaps TRBD1 (6 bases). The CDR3 totals 18 residues. Germline CDR1 is KGHSH and CDR2 is LQKENI. V was cut by 6 bases and J by 0 bases, with 21 bases left in between. CDR3 amino acids: CASSPTQSRGYSNQPQHF. CDR3 DNA: TGTGCCAGCTCCCCGACTCAATCCAGGGGCTATAGCAATCAGCCCCAGCATTTT.

The rearrangement uses TRBV2 and TRBJ2-1, with 7 nucleotides matching TRBD2. V shed 6 bases, J shed 9 bases, and the junction held 2 bases outside the gene matches. The CDR3 consists of 11 residues. In germline, CDR1 is SNHLY, CDR2 FYNNEI. DNA of the CDR3: TGTGCCAGCAGGGGAGGGGCTGAGCAGTTCTTC. It is translated as CASRGGAEQFF.

V is TRBV9 and J is TRBJ2-1; D gene uncertain. CDR1 and CDR2 from the germline V gene are SGDLS and YYNGEE. Trimming left V 3 bases short and J 1 base short, with 11 bases between. The CDR3 covers 15 residues. DNA for the CDR3: TGTGCCAGCAGCGGCCGGGTCAATTCCTACAATGAGCAGTTCTTC. Protein product: CASSGRVNSYNEQFF. The whole variable domain, remainder taken from reference TRBV9 and TRBJ2-1, is DSGVTQTPKHLITATGQRVTLRCSPRSGDLSVYWYQQSLDQGLQFLIQYYNGEERAKGNILERFSAQQFPDLHSELNLSSLELGDSALYFCASSGRVNSYNEQFFGPGTRLTVL.

This clone has more than one count but fewer than ten. This chain connects TRBV7-2 to TRBJ1-2; D is undetermined. The V and J ends lost 0 bases and 4 bases respectively, with 6 bases between them. Germline lookup yields CDR1 SGHTA and CDR2 FQGNSA. This CDR3 region has 13 residues. CDR3 nucleotide sequence: TGTGCCAGCAGCTTAGCGGAGGGCTATGGCTACACCTTC. It is translated as CASSLAEGYGYTF.

J is TRBJ2-2 and V is TRBV5-6, with TRBD1 as a possible D gene (6 bases). The CDR3 totals 13 residues. The germline CDR1 and CDR2 sequences are SGHDT and YYEEEE. V was shortened by 4 bases and J by 5 bases, with 9 bases between the two germline ends. Written as DNA, the CDR3 is TGTGCCAGCAGCAAGGGGGAAACCGGGGAGCTGTTTTTT. Its protein product is CASSKGETGELFF.

V gene TRBV27 combines with J gene TRBJ1-3; TRBD1 might be the D (5 bases). V lost 6 bases and J 0 bases, leaving 12 bases between the germline ends. The CDR3 loop spans 15 amino acids. Germline V lookup: CDR1 MNHEY, CDR2 SMNVEV (reference sequence). For the CDR3, the DNA is TGTGCCAGCAGCCCCGGGGGGAGCTCTGGAAACACCATATATTTT. Protein sequence: CASSPGGSSGNTIYF.

V is TRBV24-1 and J is TRBJ1-3; D is unclear. The CDR3 totals 12 residues. The V gene lost 0 bases and the J gene lost 9 bases, with 5 bases spanning the gap. Germline CDR1 is KGHDR and CDR2 is SFDVKD. The DNA of the CDR3 is TGTGCCACCAGTGATTTGGGATCCACCATATATTTT. It encodes CATSDLGSTIYF.

The chain has TRBV18 and TRBJ2-7; TRBD2 matches at 7 bases. The germline gives CDR1 KGHSH, CDR2 LQKENI. CDR3 length: 12 residues. V shed 10 bases, J shed 0 bases, and the junction held 3 bases outside the gene matches. The CDR3 loop reads CATRDYSYEQYF. The CDR3 nucleotides read TGTGCCACCCGGGACTACTCCTACGAGCAGTACTTC. The full variable domain, its missing parts supplied by reference TRBV18 and TRBJ2-7, is NAGVMQNPRHLVRRRGQEARLRCSPMKGHSHVYWYRQLPEEGLKFMVYLQKENIIDESGMPKERFSAEFPKEGPSILRIQQVVRGDSAAYFCATRDYSYEQYFGPGTRLTVT.

The rearrangement links TRBV2 to TRBJ2-1; tentatively, D is TRBD2 (5 bases). CDR1 and CDR2 (germline): SNHLY, FYNNEI. Trimming took off 2 bases at V and 0 bases at J, with 14 bases between the two ends. The CDR3 is 17 residues long. The CDR3 DNA reads TGTGCCAGCAGTGAAAAGCGGCGCCCGAGCTCCTACAATGAGCAGTTCTTC. It yields the protein CASSEKRRPSSYNEQFF.

J is TRBJ2-1 and V is TRBV7-2; 8 bases line up with TRBD1. Germline loops: CDR1 SGHTA, CDR2 FQGNSA. The CDR3 is made up of 13 amino acids. The ends lost 7 bases at V and 7 bases at J; junction bases unmatched: 6. Here the CDR3 DNA reads TGTGCCAGCAACTCGAACAGGGGGAATGAGCAGTTCTTC. Its protein product is CASNSNRGNEQFF.